This TCR beta chain was profiled in a study of blood T cell repertoires in COVID-19. Background on the study: Acute and convalescent COVID-19 samples came from the United States, Italy and Spain.

In this sample, this clone turned up once. Original processing methods: Amplified reference gene primers provided the basis for estimating nucleated cell counts. This table comes from immunoSEQ multiplex PCR, and its TCRdb copy is limited to in-frame clones, with some not included. The V and J calls and clone size come from that table; D and trimming were worked out from the DNA. Of over 200,000 clones in the sample, around 86% were seen once. The CDR3 runs to 15 residues. The V gene's germline CDR1 is MDHEN and CDR2 SYDVKM. Trimming took 6 bases from V and 1 from J; bases not matched to a gene: 8. The chain employs TRBV28 and TRBJ2-5; 7 positions agree with TRBD2. This sequence was found in a man aged 55 to 70 who had recovered from COVID-19. Sequencing was done on a sample of peripheral blood. The CDR3 DNA is TGTGCCAGCAGCCAAACCGGGAGGACCCAAGAGACCCAGTACTTC. It specifies CASSQTGRTQETQYF.